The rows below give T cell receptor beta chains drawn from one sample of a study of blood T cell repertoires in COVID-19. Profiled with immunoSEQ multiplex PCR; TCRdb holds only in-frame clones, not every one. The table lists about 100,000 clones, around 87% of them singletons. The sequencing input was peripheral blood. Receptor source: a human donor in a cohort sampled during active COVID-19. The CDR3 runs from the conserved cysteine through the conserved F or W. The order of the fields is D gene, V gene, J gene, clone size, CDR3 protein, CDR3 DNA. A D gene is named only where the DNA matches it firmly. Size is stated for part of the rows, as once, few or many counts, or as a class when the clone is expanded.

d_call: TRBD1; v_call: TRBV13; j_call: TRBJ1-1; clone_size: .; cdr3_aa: CASSPTTGGGNTEAFF; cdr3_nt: TGTGCCAGCAGCCCAACTACAGGGGGAGGGAACACTGAAGCTTTCTTT
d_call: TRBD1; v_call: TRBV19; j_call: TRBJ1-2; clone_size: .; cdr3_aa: CASSSRGAANYGYTF; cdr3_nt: TGTGCCAGTAGCTCCAGGGGGGCGGCTAACTATGGCTACACCTTC
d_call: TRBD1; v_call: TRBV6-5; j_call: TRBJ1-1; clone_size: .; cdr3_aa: CASSSGQGGRSEAFF; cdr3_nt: TGTGCCAGCAGCTCGGGGCAGGGGGGACGGTCTGAAGCTTTCTTT
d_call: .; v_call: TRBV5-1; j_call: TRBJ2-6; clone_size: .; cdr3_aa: CASRGASSGANVLTF; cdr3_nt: TGCGCCAGCAGAGGGGCAAGCTCTGGGGCCAACGTCCTGACTTTC
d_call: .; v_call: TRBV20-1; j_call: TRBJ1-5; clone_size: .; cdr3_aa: CSASSGEGQPQHF; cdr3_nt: TGCAGTGCTAGTTCGGGGGAAGGTCAGCCCCAGCATTTT
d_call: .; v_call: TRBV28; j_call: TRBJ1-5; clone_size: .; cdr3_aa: CASSLDSWDQPQHF; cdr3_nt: TGTGCCAGCAGTTTGGACAGTTGGGATCAGCCCCAGCATTTT
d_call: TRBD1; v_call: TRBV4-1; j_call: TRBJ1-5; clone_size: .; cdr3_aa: CASSPGGGNQPQHF; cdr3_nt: TGCGCCAGCAGCCCAGGGGGCGGGAATCAGCCCCAGCATTTT
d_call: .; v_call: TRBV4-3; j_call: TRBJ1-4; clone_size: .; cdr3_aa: CASSPGWLAPWEGEKLFF; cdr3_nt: TGCGCCAGCAGCCCGGGTTGGTTGGCCCCCTGGGAGGGTGAAAAACTGTTTTTT
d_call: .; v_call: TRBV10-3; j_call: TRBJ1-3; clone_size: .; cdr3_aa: CAISRASPPGNTIYF; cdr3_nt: TGTGCCATCAGTAGAGCATCTCCTCCTGGAAACACCATATATTTT
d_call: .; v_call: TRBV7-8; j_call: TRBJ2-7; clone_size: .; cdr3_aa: CASSQWREYEQYF; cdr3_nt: TGTGCCAGCAGCCAATGGCGGGAATACGAGCAGTACTTC
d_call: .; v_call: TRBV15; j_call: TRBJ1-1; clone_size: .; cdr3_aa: CATSRDRRRGVEAFF; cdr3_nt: TGTGCCACCAGCAGAGATCGTCGCAGGGGCGTTGAAGCTTTCTTT
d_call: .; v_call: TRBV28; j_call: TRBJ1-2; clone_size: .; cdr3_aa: CASSLSRTVYGYTF; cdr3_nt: TGTGCCAGCAGTTTATCGAGGACAGTCTATGGCTACACCTTC
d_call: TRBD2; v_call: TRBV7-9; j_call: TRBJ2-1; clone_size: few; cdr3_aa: CASSWGGSSYNEQFF; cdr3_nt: TGTGCCAGCAGCTGGGGCGGGAGCTCCTACAATGAGCAGTTCTTC
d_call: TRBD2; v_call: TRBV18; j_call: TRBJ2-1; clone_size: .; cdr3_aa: CASSPQLAGGSGEQFF; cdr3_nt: TGTGCCAGCTCACCACAACTAGCGGGAGGTTCTGGTGAGCAGTTCTTC
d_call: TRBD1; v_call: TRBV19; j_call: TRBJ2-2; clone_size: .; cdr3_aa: CASSVRDRETGELFF; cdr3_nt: TGTGCCAGTAGTGTCCGGGACAGGGAAACCGGGGAGCTGTTTTTT
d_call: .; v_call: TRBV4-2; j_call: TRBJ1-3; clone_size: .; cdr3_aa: CASSQDLGAGRSGNTIYF; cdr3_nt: TGTGCCAGCAGCCAAGACCTGGGGGCAGGGCGTTCTGGAAACACCATATATTTT
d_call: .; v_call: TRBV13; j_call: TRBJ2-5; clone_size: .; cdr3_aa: CASTLGGVQETQYF; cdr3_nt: TGTGCCAGCACCTTGGGCGGGGTACAAGAGACCCAGTACTTC
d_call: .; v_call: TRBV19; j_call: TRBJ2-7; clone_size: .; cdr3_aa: CASGQAYEQYF; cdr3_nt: TGTGCCTCCGGACAAGCCTACGAGCAGTACTTC
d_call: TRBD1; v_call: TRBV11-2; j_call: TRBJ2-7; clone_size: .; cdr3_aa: CASSPGGSYEQYF; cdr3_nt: TGTGCCAGCAGCCCAGGGGGTTCCTACGAGCAGTACTTC
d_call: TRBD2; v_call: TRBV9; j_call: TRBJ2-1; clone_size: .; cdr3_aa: CASSVGGGYNEQFF; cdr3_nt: TGTGCCAGCAGCGTTGGCGGGGGTTACAATGAGCAGTTCTTC
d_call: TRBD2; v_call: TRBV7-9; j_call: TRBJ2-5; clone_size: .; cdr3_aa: CASSPGHGGAQYF; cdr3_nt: TGTGCCAGCAGCCCCGGACATGGGGGGGCCCAGTACTTC
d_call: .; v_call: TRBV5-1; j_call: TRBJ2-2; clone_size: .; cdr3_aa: CASSPPGELFF; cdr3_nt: TGCGCCAGCAGCCCTCCGGGGGAGCTGTTTTTT
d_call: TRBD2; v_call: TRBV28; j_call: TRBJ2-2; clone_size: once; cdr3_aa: CASSLPLAGVNTGELFF; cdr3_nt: TGTGCCAGCAGTTTGCCACTAGCGGGGGTGAACACCGGGGAGCTGTTTTTT
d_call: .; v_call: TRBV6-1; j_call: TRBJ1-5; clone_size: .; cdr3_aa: CASSEASGAGQPQHF; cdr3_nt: TGTGCCAGCAGTGAAGCGTCGGGAGCAGGTCAGCCCCAGCATTTT
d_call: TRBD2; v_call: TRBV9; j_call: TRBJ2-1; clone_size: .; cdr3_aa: CASRAGTSGYNEQFF; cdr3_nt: TGTGCCAGCAGAGCCGGGACTAGCGGGTACAATGAGCAGTTCTTC